This is a list of T cell receptor beta chains from one sample in a study of T cell repertoires in cytomegalovirus infection. TCRdb processed the reads anew with MiXCR; each CDR3 protein has one entry. The sample carries 150,000 to 200,000 distinct CDR3 sequences, 28% recorded once. The sequenced material came from PBMCs. The receptors stem from a human donor in good health (CMV status not recorded). Some clones in this sample may be carry-over from other donors' samples. The CDR3 runs from the conserved cysteine through the conserved F or W. Fields, in order: V gene, J gene, clone size, D gene, CDR3 protein, CDR3 DNA. A D gene is named only where the DNA matches it firmly. Clone size is given for some rows only: seen once, a few or many times, or a class if the clone is expanded.

>TRBV5-1|TRBJ1-2|.|.
CASSWASDDAYTF
TGCGCCAGCAGCTGGGCGTCGGACGACGCCTACACCTTC
>TRBV7-8|TRBJ2-1|.|TRBD2
CASSLSRVAGGINNEQFF
TGTGCCAGCAGCTTATCCCGGGTAGCGGGGGGGATAAACAATGAGCAGTTCTTC
>TRBV12-3/TRBV12-4|TRBJ1-1|.|.
CPSSSTGRNTEAFF
TGTCCCAGCAGTAGTACAGGGAGGAACACTGAAGCTTTCTTT
>TRBV7-6|TRBJ1-5|many|.
CASSLLQAPNQPQHF
TGTGCCAGCAGCCTCCTACAGGCCCCTAATCAGCCCCAGCATTTT
>TRBV12-3/TRBV12-4|TRBJ1-2|.|.
CASTQAYNYGYTF
TGTGCCAGCACCCAGGCCTATAACTATGGCTACACCTTC
>TRBV4-2|TRBJ2-3|.|.
CASSQEESRADTQYF
TGTGCCAGCAGCCAAGAAGAGAGCAGGGCAGATACGCAGTATTTT
>TRBV10-3|TRBJ2-1|few|.
CATGAPGQWDNEQFF
TGTGCCACGGGGGCTCCGGGCCAGTGGGACAATGAGCAGTTCTTC
>TRBV20-1|TRBJ2-1|.|TRBD2
CSARDWGTSSDEQFF
TGCAGTGCTAGAGATTGGGGGACTAGCAGCGATGAGCAGTTCTTC
>TRBV7-2|TRBJ1-4|few|.
CASSLWSGSEEKLFF
TGTGCCAGCAGCCTGTGGTCGGGGTCTGAAGAAAAACTGTTTTTT
>TRBV6-6|TRBJ2-2|.|.
CASSYFGDTGELFF
TGTGCCAGCAGTTACTTCGGGGACACCGGGGAGCTGTTTTTT
>TRBV4-1|TRBJ1-2|.|TRBD1
CASSRVGQGIGYTF
TGCGCCAGCAGCCGAGTGGGACAGGGGATTGGCTACACCTTC
>TRBV7-2|TRBJ1-4|few|.
CASSLASGDEKLFF
TGTGCCAGCAGCTTAGCGTCAGGGGACGAAAAACTGTTTTTT
>TRBV5-6|TRBJ1-1|.|TRBD1
CASSTSTWTGLNTEAFF
TGTGCCAGCAGCACCAGCACATGGACAGGGTTGAACACTGAAGCTTTCTTT
>TRBV6-2/TRBV6-3|TRBJ2-7|.|.
CASSKQDNYEQYF
TGTGCCAGCTCCAAGCAGGATAACTACGAGCAGTACTTC
>TRBV5-5|TRBJ2-3|.|TRBD2
CASSSRDYTDTQYF
TGTGCCAGCAGCTCGAGGGACTACACAGATACGCAGTATTTT
>TRBV2|TRBJ2-3|few|.
CASSDGRGSTDTQYF
TGTGCCAGCAGTGATGGTAGGGGCAGCACAGATACGCAGTATTTT
>TRBV6-2/TRBV6-3|TRBJ2-6|.|.
CASNRNPSGANVLTF
TGTGCCAGCAATCGCAACCCCTCTGGGGCCAACGTCCTGACTTTC
>TRBV7-9|TRBJ2-7|.|TRBD1
CASSSGQGSNEQYF
TGTGCCAGCAGCTCGGGACAGGGGAGTAACGAGCAGTACTTC
>TRBV7-2|TRBJ1-1|many|.
CASSLHGGVNTEAFF
TGTGCCAGCAGCTTACACGGCGGCGTGAACACTGAAGCTTTCTTT
>TRBV7-3|TRBJ2-7|once|.
CASSLDGTGKQYF
TGTGCCAGCAGCCTAGATGGCACAGGGAAGCAGTACTTC
>TRBV6-2/TRBV6-3|TRBJ1-1|.|TRBD1
CASSYSSWTGGRGEAFF
TGTGCCAGCAGTTACTCGTCCTGGACAGGGGGAAGGGGTGAAGCTTTCTTT
>TRBV12-3/TRBV12-4|TRBJ1-1|.|.
CASRSPLEGTEAFF
TGTGCCAGCAGGAGTCCTTTAGAAGGCACTGAAGCTTTCTTT
>TRBV7-2|TRBJ2-5|many|.
CASSLARETQYF
TGTGCCAGCAGCTTAGCGAGGGAGACCCAGTACTTC
>TRBV4-1|TRBJ1-6|.|.
CASSQDRGDRQHSPLHF
TGTGCCAGCAGCCAAGATCGGGGTGACAGACAACATTCACCCCTCCACTTT
>TRBV20-1|TRBJ2-6|.|.
CSARDGSGSGANVLTF
TGCAGTGCTAGAGATGGATCGGGATCTGGGGCCAACGTCCTGACTTTC
>TRBV19|TRBJ1-2|.|.
CASTLGGDVYGYTF
TGTGCCAGTACCCTCGGGGGAGACGTATATGGCTACACCTTC
>TRBV28|TRBJ2-7|few|.
CASSSSGTLGEYF
TGTGCCAGCAGTTCCTCCGGGACCCTTGGCGAGTACTTC
>TRBV7-2|TRBJ2-7|many|.
CASSLPSSYEQYF
TGTGCCAGCAGCTTACCTAGCTCCTACGAGCAGTACTTC
>TRBV29-1|TRBJ1-2|.|.
CSVDGGKGYTF
TGCAGCGTTGATGGAGGGAAGGGCTACACCTTC
>TRBV5-1|TRBJ1-2|.|.
CASSPFGGGAGYGYTF
TGCGCCAGCAGCCCCTTTGGGGGGGGCGCAGGCTATGGCTACACCTTC
>TRBV7-9|TRBJ1-1|few|TRBD1
CASSLIGGSNTEAFF
TGTGCCAGCAGCTTAATAGGGGGCTCGAACACTGAAGCTTTCTTT
>TRBV20-1|TRBJ2-3|many|.
CSAVRVRSRWSTDTQYF
TGCAGTGCAGTAAGGGTTAGGTCAAGGTGGAGCACAGATACGCAGTATTTT
>TRBV15|TRBJ1-3|few|.
CATKDPGGRNTIYF
TGTGCCACCAAGGACCCGGGCGGGCGAAACACCATATATTTT
>TRBV20-1|TRBJ2-5|.|TRBD2
CSARDLGRGAGETQYF
TGCAGTGCTAGAGATCTGGGGCGGGGGGCAGGGGAGACCCAGTACTTC
>TRBV12-3/TRBV12-4|TRBJ1-2|few|.
CASSLDGGYTF
TGTGCCAGCAGTTTGGACGGAGGCTACACCTTC
>TRBV6-2/TRBV6-3|TRBJ1-5|many|.
CASSYRDNQPQHF
TGTGCCAGCAGTTACAGGGACAATCAGCCCCAGCATTTT
>TRBV2|TRBJ2-1|.|.
CASSPPSGGAFEQFF
TGTGCCAGCAGTCCCCCTTCAGGGGGGGCCTTTGAGCAGTTCTTC
>TRBV5-1|TRBJ2-3|.|.
CASWGGLSTDTQYF
TGCGCCAGCTGGGGGGGGCTGAGCACAGATACGCAGTATTTT
>TRBV19|TRBJ1-3|.|.
CASCRNTFSGNTIYF
TGTGCCAGTTGCAGGAACACCTTCTCTGGAAACACCATATATTTT
>TRBV6-2/TRBV6-3|TRBJ2-2|.|.
CASSSPYRVAGELFF
TGTGCCAGCAGTTCCCCGTATAGGGTCGCCGGGGAGCTGTTTTTT
>TRBV12-3/TRBV12-4|TRBJ1-5|.|.
CASSGGSVNQPQHF
TGTGCCAGCAGCGGGGGTTCCGTCAATCAGCCCCAGCATTTT
>TRBV6-5|TRBJ2-3|.|TRBD2
CASSYGRGGESTDTQYF
TGTGCCAGCAGTTATGGGCGGGGGGGCGAAAGCACAGATACGCAGTATTTT
>TRBV7-8|TRBJ2-7|few|.
CASSLGGGREQYF
TGTGCCAGCAGCTTAGGGGGGGGGCGCGAGCAGTACTTC
>TRBV7-8|TRBJ1-1|many|.
CASRESGQIEAFF
TGTGCCAGCAGGGAGAGTGGACAGATTGAAGCTTTCTTT
>TRBV11-2|TRBJ2-4|.|.
CASSRGPDIQYF
TGTGCCAGCAGCCGAGGGCCGGACATTCAGTACTTC
>TRBV7-2|TRBJ2-1|few|TRBD1
CASSSWDRGDNEQFF
TGTGCCAGCAGCTCTTGGGACAGGGGCGACAATGAGCAGTTCTTC
>TRBV4-1|TRBJ1-5|.|.
CASSHPGMDLSNQPQHF
TGCGCCAGCAGCCACCCCGGGATGGATCTTAGCAATCAGCCCCAGCATTTT
>TRBV19|TRBJ2-4|.|.
CASRGGTALNIQYF
TGTGCCAGTAGGGGCGGGACAGCCCTAAACATTCAGTACTTC
>TRBV7-4|TRBJ1-5|many|.
CASSLATGTPTVDQPQHF
TGTGCCAGCAGCTTAGCAACCGGGACACCCACGGTGGATCAGCCCCAGCATTTT
>TRBV7-2|TRBJ1-2|many|TRBD1
CASSLEKGGIGGYTF
TGTGCCAGCAGCTTAGAAAAAGGGGGCATTGGTGGCTACACCTTC